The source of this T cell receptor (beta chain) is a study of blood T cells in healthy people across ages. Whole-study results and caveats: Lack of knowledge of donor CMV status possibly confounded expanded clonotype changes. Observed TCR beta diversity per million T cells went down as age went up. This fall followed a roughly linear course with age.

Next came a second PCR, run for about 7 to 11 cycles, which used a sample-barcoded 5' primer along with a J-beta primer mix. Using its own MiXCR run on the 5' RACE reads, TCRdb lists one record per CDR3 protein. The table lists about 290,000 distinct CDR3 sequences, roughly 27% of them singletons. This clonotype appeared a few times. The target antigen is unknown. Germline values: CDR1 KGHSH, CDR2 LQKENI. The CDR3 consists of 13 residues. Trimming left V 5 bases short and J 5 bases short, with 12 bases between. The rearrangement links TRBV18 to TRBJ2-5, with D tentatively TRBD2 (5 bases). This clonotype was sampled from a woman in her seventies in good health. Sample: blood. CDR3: CASSWTGRETQYF. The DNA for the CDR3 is TGTGCCAGCTCATGGACTGGTCGGGAGACCCAGTACTTC.